These T cell receptor beta chains were read from a single sample in a study of early T cells in non-severe SARS-CoV-2 infection. TCRdb analysed the 5' RACE reads with MiXCR anew, one entry per CDR3 protein. The sample consists of about 33,000 distinct CDR3 sequences, approximately 5.3% of them appearing once. The material sequenced was whole blood. These receptors all come from an adult who was a healthcare worker with PCR-confirmed SARS-CoV-2 infection or an uninfected control (not recorded which). The CDR3 runs from the conserved cysteine through the conserved F or W. A D gene is named only where the DNA matches it firmly.

j_call: TRBJ2-3
v_call: TRBV10-2
d_call: .
cdr3_aa: CASSPTSIGTQYF

j_call: TRBJ2-3
v_call: TRBV3-1
d_call: .
cdr3_aa: CASSPPGGGDTQYF

j_call: TRBJ2-7
v_call: TRBV7-6
d_call: TRBD1
cdr3_aa: CASSLHPGQMDEQYF

j_call: TRBJ1-3
v_call: TRBV28
d_call: TRBD1
cdr3_aa: CASRQGQVGNTIYF

j_call: TRBJ1-6
v_call: TRBV7-9
d_call: .
cdr3_aa: CASSRDGNSPLHF

j_call: TRBJ2-5
v_call: TRBV7-2
d_call: TRBD2
cdr3_aa: CASSFSGGAQETQYF

j_call: TRBJ2-4
v_call: TRBV3-1
d_call: .
cdr3_aa: CASSQGTFPQYF

j_call: TRBJ2-7
v_call: TRBV5-1
d_call: .
cdr3_aa: CASSLAPGGYEQYF

j_call: TRBJ2-1
v_call: TRBV18
d_call: .
cdr3_aa: CASSPTLKEQFF

j_call: TRBJ1-1
v_call: TRBV19
d_call: .
cdr3_aa: CASSTLDSPNTEAFF

j_call: TRBJ2-2
v_call: TRBV19
d_call: .
cdr3_aa: CASTVTNTGELFF

j_call: TRBJ1-6
v_call: TRBV7-8
d_call: .
cdr3_aa: CASSLDRDSPLHF

j_call: TRBJ2-7
v_call: TRBV20-1
d_call: TRBD2
cdr3_aa: CSALELAGGFEQYF

j_call: TRBJ2-2
v_call: TRBV9
d_call: TRBD1
cdr3_aa: CASSIGTGPTGELFF

j_call: TRBJ2-2
v_call: TRBV4-1
d_call: .
cdr3_aa: CASSQVHNTGELFF